This is a list of T cell receptor beta chains from one sample in a study of cytomegalovirus exposure and HLA in healthy donors. The method was immunoSEQ multiplex PCR; TCRdb's version includes in-frame clones alone and lacks a portion of them. The profile shows fewer than 200,000 clones, over 70% of them singletons. Specimen: PBMCs. Every receptor here comes from a woman in her forties or fifties in good health and CMV-seropositive. Both conserved end residues are part of each CDR3. D genes are given only for firm matches. Some rows have no size entry. The others give once, few or many, or a class for an expanded clone.

length: 14
V: TRBV27
D: TRBD1
size: -
J: TRBJ2-1
DNA: TGTGCCAGCAGCTCCTTAGGGGGCGCCAATGAGCAGTTCTTC
CDR3: CASSSLGGANEQFF

length: 16
V: TRBV27
D: -
size: -
J: TRBJ1-2
DNA: TGTGCCAGCAGTTCCGAACAGGGCCCGCACCTCTATGGCTACACCTTC
CDR3: CASSSEQGPHLYGYTF

length: 14
V: TRBV5-6
D: TRBD1
size: -
J: TRBJ1-2
DNA: TGTGCCAGCAGCTTTACCGGGACAGAAAGGGGCTACACCTTC
CDR3: CASSFTGTERGYTF

length: 17
V: TRBV11-2
D: -
size: -
J: TRBJ2-2
DNA: TGTGCCAGCAGCCCCCGCGCGGGGACGACTAACACCGGGGAGCTGTTTTTT
CDR3: CASSPRAGTTNTGELFF

length: 14
V: TRBV7-9
D: TRBD1
size: once
J: TRBJ1-3
DNA: TGTGCCAGCAGCCAGGGACAGGGAGAAGGCACCATATATTTT
CDR3: CASSQGQGEGTIYF

length: 13
V: TRBV7-3
D: TRBD1
size: few
J: TRBJ1-2
DNA: TGTGCCAGCAGCTTAGAGGGGGCACTCGGCTACACCTTC
CDR3: CASSLEGALGYTF

length: 13
V: TRBV4-2
D: -
size: -
J: TRBJ1-5
DNA: TGTGCCAGCAGCCAAGCTCCTCATCAGCCCCAGCATTTT
CDR3: CASSQAPHQPQHF

length: 13
V: TRBV30
D: TRBD1
size: -
J: TRBJ2-7
DNA: TGTGCCTGGAGGGTGGACAGGGACCACGAGCAGTACTTC
CDR3: CAWRVDRDHEQYF

length: 17
V: TRBV5-1
D: TRBD1
size: once
J: TRBJ2-2
DNA: TGCGCCAGCAGCCTATTACCGGGACAGGGGGGCACCGGGGAGCTGTTTTTT
CDR3: CASSLLPGQGGTGELFF

length: 16
V: TRBV19
D: TRBD2
size: -
J: TRBJ2-1
DNA: TGTGCCAGTAGTACCCTAGCGGGGAGCTCCTACAATGAGCAGTTCTTC
CDR3: CASSTLAGSSYNEQFF

length: 14
V: TRBV5-1
D: -
size: -
J: TRBJ2-1
DNA: TGCGCCAGCAGCTTGCGGCCTGGCGGCAATGAGCAGTTCTTC
CDR3: CASSLRPGGNEQFF

length: 16
V: TRBV14
D: -
size: -
J: TRBJ2-1
DNA: TGTGCCAGCAGCCAAGGCGCGGGGACCACATACAATGAGCAGTTCTTC
CDR3: CASSQGAGTTYNEQFF

length: 14
V: TRBV9
D: -
size: -
J: TRBJ2-4
DNA: TGTGCCAGCAGCGTACCCCTGGCCAAAAACATTCAGTACTTC
CDR3: CASSVPLAKNIQYF

length: 14
V: TRBV29-1
D: TRBD1
size: once
J: TRBJ1-2
DNA: TGCAGCGTTGAAGATCAGGACAGGGCCAATGGCTACACCTTC
CDR3: CSVEDQDRANGYTF

length: 12
V: TRBV29-1
D: -
size: -
J: TRBJ2-4
DNA: TGCAGCGTTGAAGGGAGCAAAAACATTCAGTACTTC
CDR3: CSVEGSKNIQYF

length: 12
V: TRBV7-9
D: -
size: few
J: TRBJ2-7
DNA: TGTTCCAGCAGCCTTAGCTCCTACGAGCAGTACTTC
CDR3: CSSSLSSYEQYF

length: 14
V: TRBV9
D: -
size: -
J: TRBJ1-2
DNA: TGTGCCAGCAGCAGAGGGTTTCAGGATACCGGCTACACCTTC
CDR3: CASSRGFQDTGYTF

length: 15
V: TRBV6-5
D: TRBD1
size: -
J: TRBJ1-1
DNA: TGTGCCAGCAGTTATTCTGGGACAGGAGACACTGAAGCTTTCTTT
CDR3: CASSYSGTGDTEAFF

length: 14
V: TRBV27
D: TRBD2
size: few
J: TRBJ2-1
DNA: TGTGCCAGCAGTTTAGGGGCGCGGGGGAGTGAGCAGTTCTTC
CDR3: CASSLGARGSEQFF

length: 13
V: TRBV5-6
D: -
size: -
J: TRBJ2-1
DNA: TGTGCCAGCAGCCCCGGAGGGTCCGATGAGCAGTTCTTC
CDR3: CASSPGGSDEQFF

length: 13
V: TRBV5-1
D: TRBD1
size: -
J: TRBJ2-7
DNA: TGCGCCAGCAGCGACAGGGATTCCTACGAGCAGTACTTC
CDR3: CASSDRDSYEQYF

length: 18
V: TRBV4-1
D: TRBD1
size: -
J: TRBJ1-6
DNA: TGCGCCAGCAGCCAAGGCGGGGGACAGGTCCTATCGGGGCCCCACCTCCACTTT
CDR3: CASSQGGGQVLSGPHLHF